The present T cell receptor beta chain was sequenced within a study of CD8+ T cells in alopecia areata. Germline loops: CDR1 GTSNPN, CDR2 SVGIG (reference sequence). V was cut by 1 base and J by 0 bases, with 4 bases left in between. The CDR3 spans 13 residues. Study-wide points: More clonal than normal scalp was lesional scalp, particularly alopecia totalis/universalis.

Extracted RNA was reverse transcribed, and the resulting cDNA served as sequencing template. Here immunoSEQ multiplex PCR was the method, and the copy in TCRdb shows in-frame clones only, minus some. The sample holds about 220,000 clones, about 50% seen once. Treatment given: oral pan-JAK inhibitor, 5-10 mg twice daily. This clone showed up just a few times. What it binds is not known. The V and J genes are TRBV30 and TRBJ1-5; D not resolved. The receptor's source is a human donor with alopecia areata. The specimen was CD4+ T cells sorted from blood, collected at week 4, from a patient treated with tofacitinib. Here the CDR3 reads CAWSDNSNQPQHF. DNA for the CDR3: TGTGCCTGGAGTGATAATAGCAATCAGCCCCAGCATTTT.